This T cell receptor (beta chain) stems from a study of blood T cell repertoires in COVID-19. This CDR3 is 14 amino acids long. The V gene lost 0 bases and the J gene lost 1 base, with 4 bases spanning the gap. Looked up from germline, CDR1 is LNHDA and CDR2 is SQIVND (reference sequence). This clone was counted only a few times. Some clones are missing from TCRdb's copy, which holds only in-frame ones; the method was immunoSEQ multiplex PCR. The table has some 90,000 clones, 90% seen once. This clonotype originated in a woman older than 75 with active or convalescent COVID-19. This chain joins TRBV19 and TRBJ1-5; D remains unclear. The sample comprised peripheral blood. This chain's CDR3 is CASSIEQSNQPQHF. CDR3 DNA sequence: TGTGCCAGTAGTATAGAACAGAGCAATCAGCCCCAGCATTTT.